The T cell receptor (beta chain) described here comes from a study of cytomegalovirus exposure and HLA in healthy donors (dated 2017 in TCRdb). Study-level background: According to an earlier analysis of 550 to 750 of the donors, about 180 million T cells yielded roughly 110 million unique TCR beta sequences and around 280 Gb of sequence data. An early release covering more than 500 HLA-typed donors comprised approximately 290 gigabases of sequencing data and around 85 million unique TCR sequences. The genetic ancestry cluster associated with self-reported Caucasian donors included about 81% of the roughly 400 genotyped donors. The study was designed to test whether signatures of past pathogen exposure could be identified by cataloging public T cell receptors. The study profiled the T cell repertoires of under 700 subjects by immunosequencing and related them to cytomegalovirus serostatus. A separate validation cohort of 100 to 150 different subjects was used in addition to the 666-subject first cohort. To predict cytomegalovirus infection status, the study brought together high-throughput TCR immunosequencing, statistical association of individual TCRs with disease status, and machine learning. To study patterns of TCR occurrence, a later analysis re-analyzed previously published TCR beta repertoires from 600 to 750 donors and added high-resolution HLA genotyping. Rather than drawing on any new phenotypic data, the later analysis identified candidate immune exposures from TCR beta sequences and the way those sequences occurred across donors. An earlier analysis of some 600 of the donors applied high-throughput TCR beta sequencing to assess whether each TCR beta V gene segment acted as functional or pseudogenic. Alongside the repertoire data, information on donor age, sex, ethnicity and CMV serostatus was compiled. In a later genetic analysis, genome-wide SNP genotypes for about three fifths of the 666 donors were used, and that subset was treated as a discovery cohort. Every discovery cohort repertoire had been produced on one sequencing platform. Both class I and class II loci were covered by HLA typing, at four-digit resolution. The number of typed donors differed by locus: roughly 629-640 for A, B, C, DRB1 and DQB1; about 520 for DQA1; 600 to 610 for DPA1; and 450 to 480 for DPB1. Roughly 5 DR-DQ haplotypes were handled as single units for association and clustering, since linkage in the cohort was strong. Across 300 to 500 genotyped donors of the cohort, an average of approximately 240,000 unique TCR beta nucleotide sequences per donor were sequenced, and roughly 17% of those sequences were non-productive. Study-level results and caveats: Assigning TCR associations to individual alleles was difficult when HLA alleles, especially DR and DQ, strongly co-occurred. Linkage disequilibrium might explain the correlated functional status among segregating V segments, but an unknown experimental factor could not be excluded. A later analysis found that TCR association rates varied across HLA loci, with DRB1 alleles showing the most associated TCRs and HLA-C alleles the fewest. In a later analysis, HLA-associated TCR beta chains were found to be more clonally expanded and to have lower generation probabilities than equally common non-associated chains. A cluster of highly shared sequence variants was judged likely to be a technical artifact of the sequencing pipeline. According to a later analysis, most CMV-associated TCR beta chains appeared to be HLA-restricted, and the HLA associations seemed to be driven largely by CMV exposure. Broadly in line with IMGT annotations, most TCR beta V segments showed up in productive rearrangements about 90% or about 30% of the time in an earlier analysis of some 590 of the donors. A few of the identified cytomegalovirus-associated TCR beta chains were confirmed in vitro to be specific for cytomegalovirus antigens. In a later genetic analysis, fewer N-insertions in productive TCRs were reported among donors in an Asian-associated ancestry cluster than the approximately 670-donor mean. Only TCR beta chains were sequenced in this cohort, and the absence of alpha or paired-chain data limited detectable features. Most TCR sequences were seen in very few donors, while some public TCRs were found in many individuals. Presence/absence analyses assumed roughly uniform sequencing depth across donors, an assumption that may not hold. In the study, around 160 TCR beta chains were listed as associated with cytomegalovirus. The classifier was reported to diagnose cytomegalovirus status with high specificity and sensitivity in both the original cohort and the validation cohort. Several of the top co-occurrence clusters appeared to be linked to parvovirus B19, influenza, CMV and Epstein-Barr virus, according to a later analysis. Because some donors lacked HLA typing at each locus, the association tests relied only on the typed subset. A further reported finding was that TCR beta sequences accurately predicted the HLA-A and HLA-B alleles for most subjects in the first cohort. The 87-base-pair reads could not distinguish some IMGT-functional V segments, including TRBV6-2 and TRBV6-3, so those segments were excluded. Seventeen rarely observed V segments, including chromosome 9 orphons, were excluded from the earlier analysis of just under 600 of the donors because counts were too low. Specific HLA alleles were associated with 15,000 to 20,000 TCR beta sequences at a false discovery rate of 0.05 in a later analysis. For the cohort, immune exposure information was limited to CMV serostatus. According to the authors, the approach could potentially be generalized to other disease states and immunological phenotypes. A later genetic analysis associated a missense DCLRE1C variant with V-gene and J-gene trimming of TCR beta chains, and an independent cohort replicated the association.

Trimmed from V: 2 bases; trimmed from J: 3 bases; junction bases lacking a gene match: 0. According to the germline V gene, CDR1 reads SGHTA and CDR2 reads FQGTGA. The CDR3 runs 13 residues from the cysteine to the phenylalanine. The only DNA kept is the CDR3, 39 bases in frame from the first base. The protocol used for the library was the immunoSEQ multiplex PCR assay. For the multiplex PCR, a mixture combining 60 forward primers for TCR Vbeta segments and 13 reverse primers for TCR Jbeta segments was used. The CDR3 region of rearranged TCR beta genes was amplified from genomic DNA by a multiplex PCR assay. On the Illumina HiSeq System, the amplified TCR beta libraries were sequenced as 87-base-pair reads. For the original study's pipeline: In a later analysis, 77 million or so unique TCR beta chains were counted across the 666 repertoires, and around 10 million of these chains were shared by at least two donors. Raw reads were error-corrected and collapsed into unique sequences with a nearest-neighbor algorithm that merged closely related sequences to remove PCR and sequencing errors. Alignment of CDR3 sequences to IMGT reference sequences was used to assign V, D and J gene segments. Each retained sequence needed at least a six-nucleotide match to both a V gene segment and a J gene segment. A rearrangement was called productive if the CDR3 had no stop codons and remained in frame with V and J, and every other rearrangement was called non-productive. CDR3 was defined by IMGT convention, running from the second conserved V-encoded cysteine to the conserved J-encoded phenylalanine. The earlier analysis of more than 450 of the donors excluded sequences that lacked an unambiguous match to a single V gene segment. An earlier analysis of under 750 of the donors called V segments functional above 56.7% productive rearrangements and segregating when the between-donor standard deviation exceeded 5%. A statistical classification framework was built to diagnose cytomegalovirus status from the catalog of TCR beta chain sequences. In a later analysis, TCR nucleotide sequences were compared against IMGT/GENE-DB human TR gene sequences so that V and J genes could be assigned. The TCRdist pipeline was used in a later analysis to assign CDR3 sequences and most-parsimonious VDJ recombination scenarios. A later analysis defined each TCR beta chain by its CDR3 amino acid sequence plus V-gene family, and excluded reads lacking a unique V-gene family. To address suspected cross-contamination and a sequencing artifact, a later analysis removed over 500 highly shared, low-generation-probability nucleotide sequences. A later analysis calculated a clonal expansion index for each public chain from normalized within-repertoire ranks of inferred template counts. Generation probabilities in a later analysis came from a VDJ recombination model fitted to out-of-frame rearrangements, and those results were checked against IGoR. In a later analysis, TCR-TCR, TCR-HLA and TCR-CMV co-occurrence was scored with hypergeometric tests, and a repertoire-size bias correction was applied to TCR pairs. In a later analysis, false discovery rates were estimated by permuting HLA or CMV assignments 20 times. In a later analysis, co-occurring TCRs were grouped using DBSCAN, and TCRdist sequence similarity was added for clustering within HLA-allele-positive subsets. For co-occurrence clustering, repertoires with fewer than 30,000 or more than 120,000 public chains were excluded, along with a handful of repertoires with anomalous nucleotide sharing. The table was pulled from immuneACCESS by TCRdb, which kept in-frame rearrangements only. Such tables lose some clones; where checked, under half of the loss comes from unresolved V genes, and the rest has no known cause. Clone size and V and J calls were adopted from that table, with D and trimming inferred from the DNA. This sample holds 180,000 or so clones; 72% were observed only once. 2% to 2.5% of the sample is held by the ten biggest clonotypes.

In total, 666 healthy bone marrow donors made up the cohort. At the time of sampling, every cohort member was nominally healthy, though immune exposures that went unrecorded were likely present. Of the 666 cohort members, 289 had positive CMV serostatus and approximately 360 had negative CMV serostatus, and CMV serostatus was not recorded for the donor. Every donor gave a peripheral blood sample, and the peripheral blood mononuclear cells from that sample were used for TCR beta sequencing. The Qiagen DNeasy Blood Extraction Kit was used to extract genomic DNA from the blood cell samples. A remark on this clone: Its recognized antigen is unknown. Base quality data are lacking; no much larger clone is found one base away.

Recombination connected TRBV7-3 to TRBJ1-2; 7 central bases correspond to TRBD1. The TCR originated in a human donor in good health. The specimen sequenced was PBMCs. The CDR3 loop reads CASSLGTDYGYTF. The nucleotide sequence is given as TGTGCCAGCAGCTTAGGGACAGACTATGGCTACACCTTC. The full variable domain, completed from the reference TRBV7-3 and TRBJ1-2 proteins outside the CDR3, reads GAGVSQTPSNKVTEKGKYVELRCDPISGHTALYWYRQSLGQGPEFLIYFQGTGAADDSGLPNDRFFAVRPEGSVSTLKIQRTERGDSAVYLCASSLGTDYGYTFGSGTRLTVV.